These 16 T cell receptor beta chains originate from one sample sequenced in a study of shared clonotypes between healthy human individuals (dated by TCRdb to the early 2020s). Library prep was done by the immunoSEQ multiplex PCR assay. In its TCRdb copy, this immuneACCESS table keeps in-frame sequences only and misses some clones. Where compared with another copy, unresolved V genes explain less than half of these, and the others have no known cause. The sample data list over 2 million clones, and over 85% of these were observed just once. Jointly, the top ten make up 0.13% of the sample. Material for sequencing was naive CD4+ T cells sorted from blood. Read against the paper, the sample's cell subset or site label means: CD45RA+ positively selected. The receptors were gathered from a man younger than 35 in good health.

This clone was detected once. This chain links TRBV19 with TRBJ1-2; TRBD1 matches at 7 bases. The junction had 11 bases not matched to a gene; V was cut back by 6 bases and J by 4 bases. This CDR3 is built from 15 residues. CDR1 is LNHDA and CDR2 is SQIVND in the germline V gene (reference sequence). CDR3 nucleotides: TGTGCCAGTAGGTCCCCCGGGACAGACCTCTATGGCTACACCTTC. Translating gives CASRSPGTDLYGYTF.

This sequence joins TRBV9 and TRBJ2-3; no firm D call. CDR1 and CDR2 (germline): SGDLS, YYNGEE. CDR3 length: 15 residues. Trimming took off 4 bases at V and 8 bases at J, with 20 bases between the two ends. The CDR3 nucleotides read TGTGCCAGCAGCCCCCCTATTCCTCTCACCGCTACGCAGTATTTT. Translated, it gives CASSPPIPLTATQYF.

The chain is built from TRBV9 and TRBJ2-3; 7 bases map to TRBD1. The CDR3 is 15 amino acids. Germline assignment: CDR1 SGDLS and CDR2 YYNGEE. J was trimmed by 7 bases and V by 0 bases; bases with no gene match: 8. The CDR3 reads CASSVGGTATNTQYF. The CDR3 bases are TGTGCCAGCAGCGTAGGGGGGACAGCGACGAATACGCAGTATTTT.

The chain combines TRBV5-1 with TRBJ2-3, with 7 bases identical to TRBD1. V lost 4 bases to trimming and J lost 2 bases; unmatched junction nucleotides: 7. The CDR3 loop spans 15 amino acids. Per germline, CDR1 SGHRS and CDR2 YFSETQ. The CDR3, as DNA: TGCGCCAGCAGCCCCGAGGGACAGAACACAGATACGCAGTATTTT. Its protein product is CASSPEGQNTDTQYF.

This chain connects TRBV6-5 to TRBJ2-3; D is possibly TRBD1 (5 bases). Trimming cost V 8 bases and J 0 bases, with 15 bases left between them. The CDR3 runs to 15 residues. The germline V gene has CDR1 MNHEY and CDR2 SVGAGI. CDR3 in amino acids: CASQRSGASTDTQYF. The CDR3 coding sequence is TGTGCCAGCCAAAGAAGTGGGGCCAGCACAGATACGCAGTATTTT.

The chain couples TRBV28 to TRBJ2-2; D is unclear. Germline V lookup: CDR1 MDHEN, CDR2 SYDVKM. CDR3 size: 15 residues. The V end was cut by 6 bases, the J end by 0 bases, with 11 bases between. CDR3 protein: CASSPAAPNTGELFF. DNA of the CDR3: TGTGCCAGCAGCCCGGCGGCCCCGAACACCGGGGAGCTGTTTTTT.

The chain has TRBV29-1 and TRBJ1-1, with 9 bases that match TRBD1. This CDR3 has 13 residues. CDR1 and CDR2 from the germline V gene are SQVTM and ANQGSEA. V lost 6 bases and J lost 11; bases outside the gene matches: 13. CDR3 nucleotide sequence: TGCAGCGTCGAACCGGGACAGGGTTTATTGGCTTTCTTT. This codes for CSVEPGQGLLAFF. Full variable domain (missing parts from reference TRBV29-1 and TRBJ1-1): SAVISQKPSRDICQRGTSLTIQCQVDSQVTMMFWYRQQPGQSLTLIATANQGSEATYESGFVIDKFPISRPNLTFSTLTVSNMSPEDSSIYLCSVEPGQGLLAFFGQGTRLTVV.

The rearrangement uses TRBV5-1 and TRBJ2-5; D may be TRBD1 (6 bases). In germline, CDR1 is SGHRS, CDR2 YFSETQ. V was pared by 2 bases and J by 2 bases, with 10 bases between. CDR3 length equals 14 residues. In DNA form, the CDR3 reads TGCGCCAGCAGCTTCACAGGGAAGCAAGAGACCCAGTACTTC. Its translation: CASSFTGKQETQYF.

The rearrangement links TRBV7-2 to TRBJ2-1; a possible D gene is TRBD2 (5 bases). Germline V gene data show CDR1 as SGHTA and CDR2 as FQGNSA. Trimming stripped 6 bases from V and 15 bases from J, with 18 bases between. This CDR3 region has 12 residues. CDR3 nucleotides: TGTGCCAGCAGTCCAGAGATAGCGCCAGGGTTCTTC. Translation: CASSPEIAPGFF.

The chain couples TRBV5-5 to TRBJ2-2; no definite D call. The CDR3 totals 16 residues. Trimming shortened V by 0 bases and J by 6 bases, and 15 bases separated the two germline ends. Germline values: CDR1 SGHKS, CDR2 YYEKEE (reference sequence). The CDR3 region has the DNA TGTGCCAGCAGCTTGGAGTGGCTAAGCATATCCGGGGAGCTGTTTTTT. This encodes CASSLEWLSISGELFF.

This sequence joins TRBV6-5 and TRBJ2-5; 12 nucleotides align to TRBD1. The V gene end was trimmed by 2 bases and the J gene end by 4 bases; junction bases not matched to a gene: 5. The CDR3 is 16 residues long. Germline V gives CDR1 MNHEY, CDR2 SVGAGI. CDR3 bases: TGTGCCAGCAGTTACGGGGGACAGGGGGCGAGAGAGACCCAGTACTTC. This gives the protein CASSYGGQGARETQYF.

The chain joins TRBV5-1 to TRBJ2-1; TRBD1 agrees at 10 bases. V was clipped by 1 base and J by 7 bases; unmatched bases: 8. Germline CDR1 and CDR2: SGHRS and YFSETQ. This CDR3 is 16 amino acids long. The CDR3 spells CASSLTDRGVVNEQFF. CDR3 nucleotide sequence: TGCGCCAGCAGCTTGACGGACAGGGGGGTTGTAAATGAGCAGTTCTTC.

CDR3 nucleotide sequence: TGTGCCATCAGCCTCGGACGGGGCACAGATACGCAGTATTTT. This encodes CAISLGRGTDTQYF. The gene calls are TRBV10-3 and TRBJ2-3; no clear D. The CDR3 is made up of 14 amino acids. V was pared by 6 bases and J by 1 base, with 11 bases between. Looked up from germline, CDR1 is ENHRY and CDR2 is SYGVKD.

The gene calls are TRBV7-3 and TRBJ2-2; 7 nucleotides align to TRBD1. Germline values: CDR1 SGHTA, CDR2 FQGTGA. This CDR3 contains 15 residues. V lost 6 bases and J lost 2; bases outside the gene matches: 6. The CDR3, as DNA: TGTGCCAGCAGTCCCAGGGGGTTAAACACCGGGGAGCTGTTTTTT. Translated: CASSPRGLNTGELFF.

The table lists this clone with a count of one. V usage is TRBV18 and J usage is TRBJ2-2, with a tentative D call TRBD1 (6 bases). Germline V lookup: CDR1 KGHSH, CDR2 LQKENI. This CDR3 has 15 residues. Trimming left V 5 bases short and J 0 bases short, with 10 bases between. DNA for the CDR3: TGTGCCAGCTCAGGACAGATACCGAACACCGGGGAGCTGTTTTTT. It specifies CASSGQIPNTGELFF.

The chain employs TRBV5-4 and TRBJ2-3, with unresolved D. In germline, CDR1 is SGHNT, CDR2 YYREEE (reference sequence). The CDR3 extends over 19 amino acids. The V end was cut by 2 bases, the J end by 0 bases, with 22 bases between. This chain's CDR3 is CASSFLSQLGRSSTDTQYF. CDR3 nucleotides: TGTGCCAGCAGCTTTCTTAGTCAGTTGGGCCGTTCTAGCACAGATACGCAGTATTTT.